The TCR beta chain described here comes from a study of blood T cell repertoires in COVID-19. Study details: Researchers got acute and convalescent COVID-19 samples from the United States, Italy and Spain.

The CDR3 is made up of 15 amino acids. V was pared by 5 bases and J by 4 bases, with 17 bases between. The germline V gene encodes CDR1 LNHDA and CDR2 SQIVND (reference sequence). This clone was counted only a few times. The table came from immunoSEQ multiplex PCR; TCRdb's copy has only in-frame clones and leaves some out. The data show approximately 59,000 clones, about 85% seen once. This TCR derives from a woman of 80 years or more with acute or convalescent COVID-19. Specimen: peripheral blood. This chain uses TRBV19 with TRBJ1-1; perhaps TRBD1 as D (5 bases). The CDR3 protein is CASSQIGGSSTEAFF. The CDR3 nucleotides read TGTGCCAGTAGTCAGATCGGGGGGTCGAGCACTGAAGCTTTCTTT.